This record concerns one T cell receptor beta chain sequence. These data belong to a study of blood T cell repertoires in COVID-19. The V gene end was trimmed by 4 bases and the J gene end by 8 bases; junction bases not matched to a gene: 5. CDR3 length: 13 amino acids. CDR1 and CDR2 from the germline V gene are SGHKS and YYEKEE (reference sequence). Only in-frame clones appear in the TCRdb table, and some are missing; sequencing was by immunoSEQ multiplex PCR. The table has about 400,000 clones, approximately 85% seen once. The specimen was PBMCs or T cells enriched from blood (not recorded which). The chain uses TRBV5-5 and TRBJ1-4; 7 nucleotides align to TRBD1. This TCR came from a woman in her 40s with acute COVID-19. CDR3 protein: CASSEGAREKLFF. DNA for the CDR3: TGTGCCAGCAGCGAGGGGGCGAGGGAAAAACTGTTTTTT.